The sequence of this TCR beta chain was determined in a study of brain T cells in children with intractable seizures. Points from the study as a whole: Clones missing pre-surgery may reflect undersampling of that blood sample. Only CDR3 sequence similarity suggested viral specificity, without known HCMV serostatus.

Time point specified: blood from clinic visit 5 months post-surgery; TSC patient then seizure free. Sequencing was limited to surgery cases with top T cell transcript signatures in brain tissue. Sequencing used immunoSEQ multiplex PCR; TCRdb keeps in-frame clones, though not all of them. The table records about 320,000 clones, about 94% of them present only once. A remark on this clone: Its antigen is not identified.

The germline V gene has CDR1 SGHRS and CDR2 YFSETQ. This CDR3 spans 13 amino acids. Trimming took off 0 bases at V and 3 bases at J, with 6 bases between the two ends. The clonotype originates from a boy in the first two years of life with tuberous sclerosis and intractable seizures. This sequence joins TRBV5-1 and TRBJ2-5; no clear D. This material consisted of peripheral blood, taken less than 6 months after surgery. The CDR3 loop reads CASSLGPKETQYF. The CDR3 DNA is TGCGCCAGCAGCTTGGGACCCAAAGAGACCCAGTACTTC.